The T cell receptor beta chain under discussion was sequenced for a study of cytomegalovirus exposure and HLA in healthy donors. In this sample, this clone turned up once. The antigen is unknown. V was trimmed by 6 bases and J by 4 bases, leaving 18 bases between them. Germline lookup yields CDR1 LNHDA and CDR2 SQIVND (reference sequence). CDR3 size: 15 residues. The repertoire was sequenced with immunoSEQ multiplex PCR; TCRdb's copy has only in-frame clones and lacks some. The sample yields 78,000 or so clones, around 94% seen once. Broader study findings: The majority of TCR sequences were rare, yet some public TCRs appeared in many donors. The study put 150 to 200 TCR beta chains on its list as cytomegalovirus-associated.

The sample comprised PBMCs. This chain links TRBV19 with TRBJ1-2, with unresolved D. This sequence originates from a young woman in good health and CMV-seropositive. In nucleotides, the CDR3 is TGTGCCAGTAGCCTGGCCCGCCCCGGAGGCTATGGCTACACCTTC. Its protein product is CASSLARPGGYGYTF.